The clone carrying this T cell receptor beta chain was detected a few times. This sample was taken from a study of identical twins. MiXCR was run by TCRdb on the 5' RACE reads, yielding one entry per CDR3 protein. Of approximately 210,000 distinct CDR3 sequences listed, roughly 7.1% were seen once; the top ten hold just over 14%. The CDR3 has 16 amino acids. The J segment lost 4 bases and the V segment lost 3 bases, leaving 6 bases of the junction unmatched. Per the germline V gene, CDR1 is DFQATT and CDR2 is SNEGSKA (reference sequence). These data also featured in a second study, about T cells expressing NK-cell markers.

The clonotype comes from a young woman in good health. The J gene is TRBJ2-1, the V gene TRBV20-1; 13 positions match TRBD2. The sequenced sample consisted of CD8+ T cells sorted from blood. Here the CDR3 reads CSASSLAGGLYNEQFF. CDR3 in DNA: TGCAGTGCTAGTTCACTAGCGGGGGGGTTGTACAATGAGCAGTTCTTC.